This T cell receptor beta chain was profiled in a study of T-cell reconstitution after alpha-beta-depleted transplantation in children. Preparing the TCRbeta library involved the use of unique molecular identifiers. TCRdb re-called the PCR reads with MiXCR, one entry per CDR3 protein. The data contain approximately 130,000 distinct CDR3 sequences, 9.5% to 10% of them seen just once; the ten biggest clones take up around 24%. The TCR sequence derives from a girl in the first two years of life who had a stem cell transplant for combined immunodeficiency, so the T cells may come from the graft donor. The sample here was PBMCs, mostly from graft donor cells, taken 180 days after TCRalphabeta/CD19-depleted stem cell transplant.

CDR3 residues: CATSRARGQGNNEQYF. The CDR3 DNA is TGTGCCACCAGCAGAGCGCGGGGGCAGGGGAACAACGAGCAGTACTTC. The chain has TRBV15 and TRBJ2-7; tentatively, D is TRBD2 (7 bases). The CDR3 has 16 amino acids. Germline V CDR1 and CDR2: LNHNV, YYDKDF (reference sequence). V was shortened by 1 base and J by 5 bases, with 18 bases between the two germline ends. The complete variable domain, with remaining parts taken from reference TRBV15 and TRBJ2-7, reads DAMVIQNPRYQVTQFGKPVTLSCSQTLNHNVMYWYQQKSSQAPKLLFHYYDKDFNNEADTPDNFQSRRPNTSFCFLDIRSPGLGDTAMYLCATSRARGQGNNEQYFGPGTRLTVT.